The 23 T cell receptor beta chains below come from one sample, sequenced in a study of shared T cell receptors in the human thymus. The table came from immunoSEQ multiplex PCR; TCRdb's copy has only in-frame clones and leaves some out. Seen here are about 380,000 clones, around 95% observed once, and the top ten hold about 0.02%. The sequenced sample consisted of thymocytes. These receptors originate from a human donor.

In this sample, this clone turned up once. The rearrangement uses TRBV5-1 and TRBJ2-3, with 10 bases that match TRBD2. Per the germline V gene, CDR1 is SGHRS and CDR2 is YFSETQ. The V gene end was trimmed by 2 bases and the J gene end by 6 bases; junction bases not matched to a gene: 9. The CDR3 is made up of 16 amino acids. The CDR3 protein is CASSFRTSGAGDTQYF. The CDR3 coding sequence is TGCGCCAGCAGCTTCCGGACTAGCGGTGCCGGGGATACGCAGTATTTT.

This rearrangement joins TRBV29-1 to TRBJ2-3, with 8 bases fitting TRBD2. This CDR3 is 15 amino acids long. Per germline, CDR1 SQVTM and CDR2 ANQGSEA. The V segment lost 8 bases and the J segment 0 bases; nucleotides outside the gene matches: 10. The CDR3 bases are TGCAGCCTACTACCACTAGCGGAGAGCACAGATACGCAGTATTTT. Translation gives CSLLPLAESTDTQYF.

This chain connects TRBV7-9 to TRBJ2-1; 8 bases align to TRBD2. Looked up from germline, CDR1 is SEHNR and CDR2 is FQNEAQ (reference sequence). CDR3 length: 16 amino acids. Trimming took 1 base from V and 3 from J; bases not matched to a gene: 5. CDR3 amino acids: CASSLGTSGHYNEQFF. The CDR3, as DNA: TGTGCCAGCAGCTTAGGTACTAGCGGCCACTACAATGAGCAGTTCTTC.

The chain couples TRBV27 to TRBJ2-1, with 7 bases aligning to TRBD2. The germline gives CDR1 MNHEY, CDR2 SMNVEV (reference sequence). The J segment lost 4 bases and the V segment lost 3 bases, leaving 12 bases of the junction unmatched. The CDR3 covers 17 residues. The CDR3 loop reads CASSFDSSGSQYNEQFF. CDR3 sequence (DNA): TGTGCCAGCAGTTTCGACTCTAGCGGAAGCCAGTACAATGAGCAGTTCTTC.

The chain has TRBV7-9 and TRBJ1-2, with no clear D. The CDR3 loop spans 15 amino acids. Trimming took off 1 base at V and 4 bases at J, with 13 bases between the two ends. Germline V gene data show CDR1 as SEHNR and CDR2 as FQNEAQ (reference sequence). Written as DNA, the CDR3 is TGTGCCAGCAGCTTAGGTCCCCAAAACGGCTATGGCTACACCTTC. Translated, it gives CASSLGPQNGYGYTF.

The V call is TRBV30, the J call TRBJ2-6; D unresolved. The CDR3 sequence is 13 residues long. Germline CDR1 reads GTSNPN; CDR2 reads SVGIG (reference sequence). The V end was cut by 8 bases, the J end by 1 base, with 9 bases between. CDR3 sequence: CAPYCSGANVLTF. CDR3 nucleotide sequence: TGTGCCCCCTATTGTTCTGGGGCCAACGTCCTGACTTTC.

The chain combines TRBV5-8 with TRBJ2-1, with D perhaps matching TRBD2 (6 bases). Germline-derived CDR1 and CDR2 are SGHTS and YDEGEE. This CDR3 is 14 amino acids long. V was pared by 5 bases and J by 4 bases, with 13 bases between. CDR3 DNA: TGTGCCAGCAGTTGGGTAGCGGTATACAATGAGCAGTTCTTC. It encodes CASSWVAVYNEQFF.

The genes are TRBV28 and TRBJ1-1; D is uncertain. V lost 6 bases and J lost 1, with 12 bases in between. Germline V lookup: CDR1 MDHEN, CDR2 SYDVKM. The CDR3 length is 14 residues. This CDR3 is CASREIQRNTEAFF. In nucleotides, the CDR3 is TGTGCCAGCAGAGAAATCCAGAGGAACACTGAAGCTTTCTTT. The full variable domain, its missing parts supplied by reference TRBV28 and TRBJ1-1, is DVKVTQSSRYLVKRTGEKVFLECVQDMDHENMFWYRQDPGLGLRLIYFSYDVKMKEKGDIPEGYSVSREKKERFSLILESASTNQTSMYLCASREIQRNTEAFFGQGTRLTVV.

The chain combines TRBV10-2 with TRBJ2-5; no clear D. Looked up from germline, CDR1 is WSHSY and CDR2 is SAAADI. The CDR3 sequence is 16 residues long. V was shortened by 2 bases and J by 0 bases, with 13 bases between the two germline ends. CDR3 DNA sequence: TGCGCCAGCAGTGAGAGCAGAGAACCGTACCAAGAGACCCAGTACTTC. It specifies CASSESREPYQETQYF.

The J gene is TRBJ2-7, the V gene TRBV13, with 8 positions matching TRBD2. V trimming: 4 bases; J trimming: 4 bases; junction bases outside the gene matches: 3. The CDR3 is 13 amino acids. The V gene's germline CDR1 is PRHDT and CDR2 FYEKMQ (reference sequence). The CDR3 DNA is TGTGCCAGCAGCTCAGCGGGAGCGTACGAGCAGTACTTC. Its protein product is CASSSAGAYEQYF.

The chain carries TRBV7-9 and TRBJ2-3; D is possibly TRBD2 (6 bases). Looked up from germline, CDR1 is SEHNR and CDR2 is FQNEAQ (reference sequence). V was cut by 3 bases and J by 2 bases, with 15 bases left in between. The CDR3 is 16 residues long. The DNA of the CDR3 is TGTGCCAGCAGCTTCTCCGGGAGCCCTTTCACAGATACGCAGTATTTT. Translation gives CASSFSGSPFTDTQYF. The complete variable domain, with remaining parts taken from reference TRBV7-9 and TRBJ2-3, reads DTGVSQNPRHKITKRGQNVTFRCDPISEHNRLYWYRQTLGQGPEFLTYFQNEAQLEKSRLLSDRFSAERPKGSFSTLEIQRTEQGDSAMYLCASSFSGSPFTDTQYFGPGTRLTVL.

This chain uses TRBV12-5 with TRBJ2-5; perhaps TRBD1 as D (6 bases). The CDR3 is 13 residues long. Between the trimmed V and J ends, which lost 5 bases and 5 bases, there was a span of 12 bases. Per the germline V gene, CDR1 is LGHNT and CDR2 is FRNRAP. The CDR3 here is CASGPGQWETQYF. The CDR3 DNA sequence: TGTGCTAGTGGTCCCGGACAGTGGGAGACCCAGTACTTC.

The chain combines TRBV5-4 with TRBJ2-1, with D perhaps TRBD2 (5 bases). This CDR3 is 12 amino acids long. Trimming left V 1 base short and J 15 bases short, with 14 bases between. Germline V gene sequence: CDR1 SGHNT, CDR2 YYREEE (reference sequence). CDR3 protein: CASSLPGSGPFF. The CDR3 nucleotides read TGTGCCAGCAGCTTGCCGGGGTCAGGTCCGTTCTTC.

The rearrangement uses TRBV5-6 and TRBJ2-3; perhaps TRBD2 as D (5 bases). The CDR3 length is 15 residues. Trimming took 2 bases from V and 2 from J, leaving 12 bases between them. Germline CDR1 reads SGHDT; CDR2 reads YYEEEE. In DNA, the CDR3 is TGTGCCAGCAGCTTTCAAGCGGAGTACACAGATACGCAGTATTTT. It translates to CASSFQAEYTDTQYF.

This chain links TRBV28 with TRBJ2-3, with 13 bases identical to TRBD2. The V gene end was trimmed by 6 bases and the J gene end by 2 bases; junction bases not matched to a gene: 23. The CDR3 has 22 residues. Germline CDR1 reads MDHEN; CDR2 reads SYDVKM. CDR3 in amino acids: CASSPRTSGSLRPTLLTDTQYF. In nucleotides, the CDR3 is TGTGCCAGCAGCCCCAGGACTAGCGGGAGTCTTAGGCCTACCCTACTCACAGATACGCAGTATTTT.

The chain is built from TRBV7-9 and TRBJ2-5; D might be TRBD1 or TRBD2, each matching 5 bases. Between the trimmed V and J ends, which lost 5 bases and 1 base, there was a span of 17 bases. The germline CDR1 and CDR2 sequences are SEHNR and FQNEAQ (reference sequence). The CDR3 consists of 16 residues. The CDR3 sequence is CASSQTLPGPQETQYF. The CDR3 DNA is TGTGCCAGCAGCCAAACCCTTCCGGGACCCCAAGAGACCCAGTACTTC.

The chain carries TRBV30 and TRBJ2-7, with no clear D. Per germline, CDR1 GTSNPN and CDR2 SVGIG (reference sequence). V lost 4 bases and J lost 4, with 26 bases in between. There are 17 residues in the CDR3. The CDR3 DNA reads TGTGCCTGGATCCCCCGTGGGGTGTCGGTTCTTTGGTACGAGCAGTACTTC. This sequence encodes CAWIPRGVSVLWYEQYF.

The chain is built from TRBV30 and TRBJ2-5, with a weak D call TRBD2 (6 bases). Per the germline V gene, CDR1 is GTSNPN and CDR2 is SVGIG (reference sequence). Trimming shortened V by 3 bases and J by 6 bases, and 14 bases separated the two germline ends. The CDR3 consists of 13 residues. CDR3: CAWSPGTGKTQYF. The CDR3 DNA reads TGTGCCTGGAGCCCCGGGACTGGAAAGACCCAGTACTTC.

This chain connects TRBV9 to TRBJ2-1, with 7 bases fitting TRBD2. V was pared by 1 base and J by 2 bases, with 6 bases of the junction left unmatched. The germline gives CDR1 SGDLS, CDR2 YYNGEE. The CDR3 totals 16 residues. As DNA, the CDR3 is TGTGCCAGCAGCGTACGTGGGAGGGGAACCTACAATGAGCAGTTCTTC. Amino acids: CASSVRGRGTYNEQFF.

The chain uses TRBV4-2 and TRBJ2-2; possible D gene TRBD2, 6 bases. Germline CDR1 and CDR2: LGHNA and YNFKEQ. V lost 2 bases to trimming and J lost 7 bases, with 20 bases between them. The CDR3 spans 17 residues. This CDR3 reads CASSQSPGRGRYGELFF. The CDR3 DNA sequence: TGTGCCAGCAGCCAAAGCCCGGGGCGGGGTAGATACGGGGAGCTGTTTTTT.

The chain employs TRBV29-1 and TRBJ1-5; D is undetermined. CDR1 SQVTM and CDR2 ANQGSEA come from the germline V gene. V was clipped by 6 bases and J by 5 bases, with 20 bases between them. The CDR3 is 15 amino acids. DNA of the CDR3: TGCAGCGTCCCCACCCCCCCGATTCGGGATCAGCCCCAGCATTTT. This encodes CSVPTPPIRDQPQHF.

This clone was counted only a few times. This sequence joins TRBV28 and TRBJ2-6; tentative D call: TRBD2 (6 bases). Germline assignment: CDR1 MDHEN and CDR2 SYDVKM. With 10 bases removed from V and 0 bases from J, the gap between germline ends came to 16 bases. This CDR3 has 16 residues. The CDR3 DNA sequence: TGTGCCACCAAGGAGGGTACGTCCTCTGGGGCCAACGTCCTGACTTTC. Protein product: CATKEGTSSGANVLTF.

The CDR3 region has the DNA TGCGCCAGCTCGGGACTAGGACACCACGAGCAGTACTTC. Translating gives CASSGLGHHEQYF. The V call is TRBV10-1, the J call TRBJ2-7; 8 nucleotides agree with TRBD2. Germline CDR1 WNHNN, CDR2 SYGVQD (reference sequence). The CDR3 sequence is 13 residues long. Trimming at V came to 8 bases and at J to 5 bases, leaving 8 bases not matched to a gene.